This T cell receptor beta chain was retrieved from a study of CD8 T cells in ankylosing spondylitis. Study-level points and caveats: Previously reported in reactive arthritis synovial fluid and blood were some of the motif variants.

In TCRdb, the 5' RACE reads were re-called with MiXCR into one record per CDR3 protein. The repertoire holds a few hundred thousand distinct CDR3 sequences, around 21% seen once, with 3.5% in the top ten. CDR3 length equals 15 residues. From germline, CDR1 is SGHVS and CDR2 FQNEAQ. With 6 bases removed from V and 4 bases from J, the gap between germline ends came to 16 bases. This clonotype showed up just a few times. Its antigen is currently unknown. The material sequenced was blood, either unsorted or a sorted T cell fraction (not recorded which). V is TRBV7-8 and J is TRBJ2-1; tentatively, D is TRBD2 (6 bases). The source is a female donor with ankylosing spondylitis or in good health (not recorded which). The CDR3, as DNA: TGTGCCAGCAGGCCCTCTAGCGCCAAATACAATGAGCAGTTCTTC. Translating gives CASRPSSAKYNEQFF.